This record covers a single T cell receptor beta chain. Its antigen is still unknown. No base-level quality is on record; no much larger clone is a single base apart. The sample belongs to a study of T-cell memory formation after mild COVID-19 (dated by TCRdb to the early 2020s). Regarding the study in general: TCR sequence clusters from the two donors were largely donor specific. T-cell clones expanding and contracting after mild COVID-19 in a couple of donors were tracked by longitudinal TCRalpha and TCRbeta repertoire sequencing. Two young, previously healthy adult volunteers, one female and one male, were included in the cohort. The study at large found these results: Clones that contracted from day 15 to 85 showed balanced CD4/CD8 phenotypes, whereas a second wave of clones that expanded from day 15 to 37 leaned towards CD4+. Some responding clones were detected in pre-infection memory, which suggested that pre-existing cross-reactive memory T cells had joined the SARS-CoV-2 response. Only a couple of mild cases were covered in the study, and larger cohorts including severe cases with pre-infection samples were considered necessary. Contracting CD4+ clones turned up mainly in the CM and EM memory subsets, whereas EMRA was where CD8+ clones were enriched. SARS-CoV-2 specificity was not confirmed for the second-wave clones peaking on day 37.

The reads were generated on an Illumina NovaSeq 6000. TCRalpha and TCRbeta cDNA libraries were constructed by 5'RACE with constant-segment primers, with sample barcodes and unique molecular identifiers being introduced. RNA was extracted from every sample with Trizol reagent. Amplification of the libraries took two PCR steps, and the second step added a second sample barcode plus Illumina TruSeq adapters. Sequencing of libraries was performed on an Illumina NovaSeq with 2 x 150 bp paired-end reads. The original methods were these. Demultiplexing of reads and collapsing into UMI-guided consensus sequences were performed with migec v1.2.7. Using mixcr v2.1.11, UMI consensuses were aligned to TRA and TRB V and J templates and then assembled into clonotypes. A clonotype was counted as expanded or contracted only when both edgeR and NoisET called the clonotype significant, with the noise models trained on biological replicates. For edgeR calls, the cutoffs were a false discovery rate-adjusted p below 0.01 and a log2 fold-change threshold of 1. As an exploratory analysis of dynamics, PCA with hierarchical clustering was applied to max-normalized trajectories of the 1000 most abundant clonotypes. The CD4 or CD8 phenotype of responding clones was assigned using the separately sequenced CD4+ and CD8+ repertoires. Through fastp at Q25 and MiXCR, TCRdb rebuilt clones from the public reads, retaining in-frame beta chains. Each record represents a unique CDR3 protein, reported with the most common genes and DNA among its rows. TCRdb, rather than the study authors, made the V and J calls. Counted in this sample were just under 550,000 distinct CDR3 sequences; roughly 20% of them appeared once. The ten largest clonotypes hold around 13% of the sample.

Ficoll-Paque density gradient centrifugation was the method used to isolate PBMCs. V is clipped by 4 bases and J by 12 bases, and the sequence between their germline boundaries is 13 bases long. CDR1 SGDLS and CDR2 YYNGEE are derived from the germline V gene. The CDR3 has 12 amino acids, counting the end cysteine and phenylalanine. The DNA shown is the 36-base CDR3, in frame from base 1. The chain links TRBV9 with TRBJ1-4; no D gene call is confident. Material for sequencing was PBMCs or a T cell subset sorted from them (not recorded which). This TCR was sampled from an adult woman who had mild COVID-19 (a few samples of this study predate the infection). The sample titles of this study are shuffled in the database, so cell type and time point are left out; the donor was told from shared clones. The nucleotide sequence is TGTGCCAGCAGCCCCGGCGGTCGGCAACTGTTTTTT. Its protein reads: CASSPGGRQLFF. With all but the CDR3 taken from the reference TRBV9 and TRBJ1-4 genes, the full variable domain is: DSGVTQTPKHLITATGQRVTLRCSPRSGDLSVYWYQQSLDQGLQFLIQYYNGEERAKGNILERFSAQQFPDLHSELNLSSLELGDSALYFCASSPGGRQLFFGSGTQLSVL.